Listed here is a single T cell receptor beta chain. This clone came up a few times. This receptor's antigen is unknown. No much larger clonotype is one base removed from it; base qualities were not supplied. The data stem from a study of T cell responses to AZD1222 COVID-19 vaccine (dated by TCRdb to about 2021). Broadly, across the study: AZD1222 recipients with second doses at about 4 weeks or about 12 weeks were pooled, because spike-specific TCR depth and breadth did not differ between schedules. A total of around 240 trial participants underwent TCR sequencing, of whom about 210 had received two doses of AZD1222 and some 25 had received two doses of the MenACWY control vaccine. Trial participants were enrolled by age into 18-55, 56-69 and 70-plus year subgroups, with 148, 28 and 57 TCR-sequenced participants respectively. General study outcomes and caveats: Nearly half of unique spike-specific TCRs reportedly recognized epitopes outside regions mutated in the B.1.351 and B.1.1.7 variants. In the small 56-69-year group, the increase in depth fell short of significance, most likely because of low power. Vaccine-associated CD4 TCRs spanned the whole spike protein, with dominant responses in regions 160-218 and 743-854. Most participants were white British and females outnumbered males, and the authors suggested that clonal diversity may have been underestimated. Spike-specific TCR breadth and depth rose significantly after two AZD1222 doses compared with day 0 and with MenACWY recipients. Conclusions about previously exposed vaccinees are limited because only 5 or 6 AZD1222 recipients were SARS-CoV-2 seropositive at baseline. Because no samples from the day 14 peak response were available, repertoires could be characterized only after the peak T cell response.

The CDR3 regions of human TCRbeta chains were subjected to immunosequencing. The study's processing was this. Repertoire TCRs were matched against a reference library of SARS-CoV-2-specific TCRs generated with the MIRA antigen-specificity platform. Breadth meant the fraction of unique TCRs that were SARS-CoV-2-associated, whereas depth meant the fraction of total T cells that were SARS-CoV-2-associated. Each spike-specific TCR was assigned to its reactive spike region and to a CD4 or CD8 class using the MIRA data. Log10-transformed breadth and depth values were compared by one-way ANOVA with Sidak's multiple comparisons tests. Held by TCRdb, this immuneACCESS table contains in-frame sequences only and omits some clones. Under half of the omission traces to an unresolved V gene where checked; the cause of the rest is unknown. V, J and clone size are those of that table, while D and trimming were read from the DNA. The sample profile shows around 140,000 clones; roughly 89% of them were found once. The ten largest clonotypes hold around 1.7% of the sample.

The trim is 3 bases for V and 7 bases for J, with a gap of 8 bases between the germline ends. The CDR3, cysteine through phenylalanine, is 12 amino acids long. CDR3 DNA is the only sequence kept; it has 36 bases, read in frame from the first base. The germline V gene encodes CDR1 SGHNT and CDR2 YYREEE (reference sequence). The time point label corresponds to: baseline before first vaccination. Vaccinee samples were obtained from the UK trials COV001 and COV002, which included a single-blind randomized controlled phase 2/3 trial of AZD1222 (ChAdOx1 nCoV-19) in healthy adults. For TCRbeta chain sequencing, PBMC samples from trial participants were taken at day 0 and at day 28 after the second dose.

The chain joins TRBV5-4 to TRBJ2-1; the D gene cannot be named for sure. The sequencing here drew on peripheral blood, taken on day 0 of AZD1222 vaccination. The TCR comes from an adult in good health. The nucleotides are TGTGCCAGCAGCTCCTTGGAGAATGAGCAGTTCTTC. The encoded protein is CASSSLENEQFF.